Below, 15 T cell receptor beta chains from the same sample are listed, as sequenced in a study of blood T cell repertoires in COVID-19. Assay: immunoSEQ multiplex PCR; the TCRdb copy retains only in-frame clones and omits some. The sample includes 40,000 to 60,000 clones, 84% seen only once; the top ten take 4% to 5.5%. Specimen: peripheral blood. The receptors here all came from a man aged 50 to 59 with active COVID-19.

The V gene is TRBV25-1, the J gene TRBJ2-5, with D perhaps TRBD2 (6 bases). Germline-derived CDR1 and CDR2 are MGHDK and SYGVNS. The ends were cut back, 2 bases at V and 9 bases at J, with 19 bases in the middle. There are 15 residues in the CDR3. DNA of the CDR3: TGTGCCAGCAGTGAAAGGGGACTCGACCAGATGGCCCAGTACTTC. Translating gives CASSERGLDQMAQYF.

The CDR3 region is CASSLGPGNQETQYF. Written as DNA, the CDR3 is TGTGCCAGCAGCTTAGGGCCCGGGAACCAAGAGACCCAGTACTTC. V is TRBV7-6 and J is TRBJ2-5; maybe TRBD2 (5 bases). The V end lost 1 base, the J end lost 0 bases, and 9 bases lay between the germline ends. This CDR3 spans 15 amino acids. CDR1 is SGHVS, CDR2 FNYEAQ, per germline. The variable domain in full, completed from reference TRBV7-6 and TRBJ2-5, reads GAGVSQSPRYKVTKRGQDVALRCDPISGHVSLYWYRQALGQGPEFLTYFNYEAQQDKSGLPNDRFSAERPEGSISTLTIQRTEQRDSAMYRCASSLGPGNQETQYFGPGTRLLVL.

Concerning this clone itself: With a much larger clone just one base away, this may be a read error. The chain has TRBV7-6 and TRBJ2-7; TRBD1 matches at 9 bases. The germline CDR1 and CDR2 sequences are SGHVS and FNYEAQ. J lost 0 bases, V lost 5 bases, and 5 bases had no gene match. The CDR3 is 15 residues long. CDR3 in DNA: TGTGCCAGCAGCCCGACAGGGGGGAGCTCCTACGAGCAGTACTTC. Translated, it gives CASSPTGGSSYEQYF.

The CDR3 sequence: CASSLGRNTEAFF. CDR3 bases: TGTGCCAGCAGCTTGGGCAGGAACACTGAAGCTTTCTTT. This chain links TRBV5-4 with TRBJ1-1; D gene ambiguous. The length of the CDR3 is 13 residues. In germline, CDR1 is SGHNT, CDR2 YYREEE (reference sequence). V was shortened by 0 bases and J by 1 base, with 4 bases between the two germline ends. The full variable domain, with the rest looked up from reference TRBV5-4 and TRBJ1-1, is ETGVTQSPTHLIKTRGQQVTLRCSSQSGHNTVSWYQQALGQGPQFIFQYYREEENGRGNFPPRFSGLQFPNYSSELNVNALELDDSALYLCASSLGRNTEAFFGQGTRLTVV.

This chain uses TRBV24-1 with TRBJ1-5; D remains ambiguous. Germline-derived CDR1 and CDR2 are KGHDR and SFDVKD. The CDR3 is 14 amino acids. Trimming shortened V by 4 bases and J by 0 bases, and 6 bases separated the two germline ends. CDR3 in amino acids: CATSEHYSNQPQHF. In DNA, the CDR3 is TGTGCCACCAGTGAGCACTATAGCAATCAGCCCCAGCATTTT.

J is TRBJ2-7 and V is TRBV10-2; 7 nucleotides align to TRBD2. V lost 9 bases to trimming and J lost 7 bases; unmatched junction nucleotides: 6. The CDR3 has 11 residues. In germline, CDR1 is WSHSY, CDR2 SAAADI. CDR3 nucleotides: TGCGCCAGTACCAAAGCGGGGGAGCAGTACTTC. It encodes CASTKAGEQYF.

The gene calls are TRBV10-3 and TRBJ2-2; 16 bases map to TRBD2. Germline CDR1 reads ENHRY; CDR2 reads SYGVKD. The CDR3 loop spans 19 amino acids. Losses at the gene ends were 4 bases for V and 0 bases for J; bases not matched to a gene: 5. The CDR3 spells CAISALGLAGGPNTGELFF. The CDR3 DNA follows: TGTGCCATCAGTGCCCTGGGACTAGCGGGGGGGCCGAACACCGGGGAGCTGTTTTTT.

The chain couples TRBV12-5 to TRBJ2-2; 12 nucleotides agree with TRBD1. V was clipped by 9 bases and J by 5 bases; unmatched bases: 7. This CDR3 has 15 amino acids. CDR1 LGHNT and CDR2 FRNRAP come from the germline V gene. The CDR3 DNA is TGTGCTAGCCTCCGGGACAGGGGGCGAACCGGGGAGCTGTTTTTT. It specifies CASLRDRGRTGELFF.

There are a few counts of this clone. The V call is TRBV20-1, the J call TRBJ2-5, with 7 bases lining up with TRBD2. CDR1 DFQATT and CDR2 SNEGSKA come from the germline V gene (reference sequence). The CDR3 is 11 amino acids. Trimming cost V 3 bases and J 5 bases; bases outside gene matches: 0. In DNA, the CDR3 is TGCAGTGCTAGGGGGGGGGAGACCCAGTACTTC. It specifies CSARGGETQYF.

The rearrangement joins TRBV5-1 to TRBJ2-7; D is undetermined. The CDR3 loop spans 14 amino acids. The ends were cut back, 2 bases at V and 5 bases at J, with 14 bases in the middle. From germline, CDR1 is SGHRS and CDR2 YFSETQ. Here the CDR3 DNA reads TGCGCCAGCAGCTTCTGGCCGGCTCGGGACGAGCAGTACTTC. This translates into CASSFWPARDEQYF.

The J gene is TRBJ1-1, the V gene TRBV6-5; 8 nucleotides agree with TRBD1. The CDR3 is 14 residues long. J gave up 3 bases and V 2 bases, and 2 bases lay outside the gene matches. Germline V lookup: CDR1 MNHEY, CDR2 SVGAGI. The DNA for the CDR3 is TGTGCCAGCAGTTACCTGGACAGGGACACTGAAGCTTTCTTT. Amino acids: CASSYLDRDTEAFF.

The chain joins TRBV28 to TRBJ2-1; TRBD2 aligns across 8 bases. The V gene's germline CDR1 is MDHEN and CDR2 SYDVKM. Losses at the gene ends were 6 bases for V and 4 bases for J; bases not matched to a gene: 5. The CDR3 totals 14 residues. The CDR3 loop is CASSGAGEYNEQFF. The CDR3 region has the DNA TGTGCCAGCAGCGGAGCGGGGGAGTACAATGAGCAGTTCTTC.

The chain links TRBV6-1 to TRBJ1-4; the D gene is possibly TRBD1 (5 bases). Looked up from germline, CDR1 is MNHNS and CDR2 is SASEGT. The CDR3 has 16 residues. Trimming took 2 bases from V and 6 from J, leaving 16 bases between them. The CDR3 nucleotides read TGTGCCAGCAGTGAACCCCGTGGGGCAGGGTATGAAAAACTGTTTTTT. Amino acid sequence: CASSEPRGAGYEKLFF.

This clone was detected only once. The chain has TRBV5-1 and TRBJ2-1; D perhaps matches TRBD2 (5 bases). CDR1 is SGHRS and CDR2 is YFSETQ in the germline V gene. Trimming took off 4 bases at V and 4 bases at J, with 9 bases between the two ends. The CDR3 consists of 13 residues. The CDR3 loop is CASSPTSYNEQFF. CDR3 coding DNA: TGCGCCAGCAGCCCTACTAGTTACAATGAGCAGTTCTTC.

The genes are TRBV11-3 and TRBJ1-6; no clear D gene. V lost 7 bases and J lost 0, with 10 bases in between. Per the germline V gene, CDR1 is SGHNT and CDR2 is YENEEA. The CDR3 loop spans 15 amino acids. The DNA of the CDR3 is TGTGCCAGCATCGGGGAGAGCTCCTATAATTCACCCCTCCACTTT. This translates into CASIGESSYNSPLHF.